This T cell receptor beta chain was found in a study of blood T cell repertoires in COVID-19. Study as a whole: The samples span acute and convalescent COVID-19 from the United States, Italy and Spain. From T cells, B-cell-depleted T cells, or PBMCs came the material, which was cDNA or gDNA.

In the original processing: The authors estimated nucleated cell counts from reference gene primer amplification. Repertoires were generated with immunoSEQ multiplex PCR, while TCRdb's copy carries only in-frame clones and drops some. V and J calls and clone size are those listed in that table; D and trimming were worked out from the DNA. The sample shows 150,000 to 200,000 clones, about 88% of them seen only once. The study recruited people aged about 18 to 95 years across roughly 25 US areas. The receptor's source is a woman in her 50s who had recovered from COVID-19. The source material was PBMCs or T cells enriched from blood (not recorded which).

This CDR3 is CASNSGVAGGHEQYF. DNA for the CDR3: TGTGCCAGCAACTCCGGGGTAGCGGGAGGCCACGAGCAGTACTTC. This chain links TRBV27 with TRBJ2-7; the match to TRBD2 covers 10 bases. The CDR3 sequence is 15 residues long. CDR1 is MNHEY and CDR2 is SMNVEV in the germline V gene (reference sequence). With 7 bases clipped from V and 5 bases from J, the junction kept 11 bases outside the gene matches.